This is a list of T cell receptor beta chains from one sample in a study of OX40 agonist ivuxolimab in advanced cancers. Profiling relied on immunoSEQ multiplex PCR, and the TCRdb table lists in-frame clones only, not all of them. The sample shows more than 80,000 clones, 85% to 95% of them seen only once. Material: CD4+ or CD8+ T cells sorted from blood, obtained in a trial of the OX40 agonist ivuxolimab. All receptors come from an adult with an advanced solid tumor such as melanoma, head and neck, liver or kidney cancer. Both conserved end residues are part of each CDR3. The D gene is left open where the match is weak. Part of the rows lack a size; the others show once, few, many or a class for expanded clones.

TGCGCCAGCAGCTTGGGACTAGCGGGGTTGGGCGAGCAGTTCTTC CASSLGLAGLGEQFF TRBJ2-1 TRBV5-1 NA TRBD2
TGTGCCAGTAGTATCCAGACAGGGTTTCACTATGGCTACACCTTC CASSIQTGFHYGYTF TRBJ1-2 TRBV19 NA TRBD1
TGTGCCACCAGCAGGCTGGACAGGGGAGATACGCAGTATTTT CATSRLDRGDTQYF TRBJ2-3 TRBV15 NA TRBD1
TGCGCCAGCAGCTTGGGGGGCTCGAGGGATGAGGCTTTCTTT CASSLGGSRDEAFF TRBJ1-1 TRBV5-1 NA NA
TGTGCCAGCAGGACACTAGCGCGACCGACAGATACGCAGTATTTT CASRTLARPTDTQYF TRBJ2-3 TRBV5-4 NA TRBD2
TGCGCCAGCAGCTTGGACGGGTTAGGCGATGAGCAGTTCTTC CASSLDGLGDEQFF TRBJ2-1 TRBV5-1 NA NA
TGTGCCACCAGCAGAGATATAGGACAGGGCTCTGAAGCTTTCTTT CATSRDIGQGSEAFF TRBJ1-1 TRBV15 NA TRBD1
TGTGCCAGCAGAGGACTAGCGGGGAGCACAGATACGCAGTATTTT CASRGLAGSTDTQYF TRBJ2-3 TRBV2 NA TRBD2
TGTGCCAGCAGCTTGGCCGTGGGACTAGCGGGGTTAAACTCCTACAATGAGCAGTTCTTC CASSLAVGLAGLNSYNEQFF TRBJ2-1 TRBV5-4 NA TRBD2
TGCGCCAGCAGCTTTCACGGGCAGGGGTGGATTGGCACAGATACGCAGTATTTT CASSFHGQGWIGTDTQYF TRBJ2-3 TRBV5-1 NA NA
TGTGCCAGCAGCCGGGGACTCCTAAGCGGGACCGGGGAGCTGTTTTTT CASSRGLLSGTGELFF TRBJ2-2 TRBV7-9 NA NA
TGTGCCAGCAGTGAAAAACGGGACAGGGGGCGCGTAGGTGAAAAACTGTTTTTT CASSEKRDRGRVGEKLFF TRBJ1-4 TRBV6-1 NA TRBD1
TGTGCCAGCAGTTACCTAGATACGCAGTATTTT CASSYLDTQYF TRBJ2-3 TRBV6-6 once NA
TGTGCCAGCAGGCTTACCCAGAACGGAGGCACAGATACGCAGTATTTT CASRLTQNGGTDTQYF TRBJ2-3 TRBV7-2 NA NA
TGTGCCAGCAGCCAACGATTGGACAGTTATGGCTACACCTTC CASSQRLDSYGYTF TRBJ1-2 TRBV9 NA NA
TGTGCCAGCACCACGACAGGGGCCCACACTGAAGCTTTCTTT CASTTTGAHTEAFF TRBJ1-1 TRBV28 NA TRBD1
TGTGCCATCAGTCCTCAGGTGAACACTGAAGCTTTCTTT CAISPQVNTEAFF TRBJ1-1 TRBV10-3 NA NA
TGTGCCAGCAGCTTATGGGGACTAGCGGCCGGATATGAGAGCACAGATACGCAGTATTTT CASSLWGLAAGYESTDTQYF TRBJ2-3 TRBV7-3 once TRBD2
TGTGCCAGCCAAAGGACGACAGGACCGATACATGAAGCTTTCTTT CASQRTTGPIHEAFF TRBJ1-1 TRBV25-1 NA NA
TGTGCCAGCTCACCGTCGGGAGGCGGCAATGAGCAGTTCTTC CASSPSGGGNEQFF TRBJ2-1 TRBV18 NA TRBD2
TGCGCCAGCAGCACCCGACCTCTCGGGGGGGCCTGGAATGAGCAGTTCTTC CASSTRPLGGAWNEQFF TRBJ2-1 TRBV5-1 NA TRBD2
TGTGCCAGCAGCTTCCCCTCAGCGGGAGGTTCAGATACGCAGTATTTT CASSFPSAGGSDTQYF TRBJ2-3 TRBV7-9 NA TRBD2
TGTGCCAGCAGTTCGGAATGGAGCTATGGCTACACCTTC CASSSEWSYGYTF TRBJ1-2 TRBV6-6 NA NA
TGCGCCAGCAGCTTGGCCGCAGGAGGGGGCCCCGGTGGCTACACCTTC CASSLAAGGGPGGYTF TRBJ1-2 TRBV5-1 NA TRBD1
TGTGCCAGCCAGGACAGGGGGCAAGAGACCCAGTACTTC CASQDRGQETQYF TRBJ2-5 TRBV27 NA TRBD1
TGTGCCAGTACTAGGAACACCGGGGAGCTGTTTTTT CASTRNTGELFF TRBJ2-2 TRBV2 NA NA
TGTGCCAGCAGCAGAGGACGGAGCAATCAGCCCCAGCATTTT CASSRGRSNQPQHF TRBJ1-5 TRBV16 NA NA
TGTGCCAGCACTTACGGGGGGAGCTCCTACAATGAGCAGTTCTTC CASTYGGSSYNEQFF TRBJ2-1 TRBV28 NA TRBD2
TGTGCCAGCAGATACGGTGACACTGAAGCTTTCTTT CASRYGDTEAFF TRBJ1-1 TRBV6-6 NA NA
TGTGCCAGCAGTTTTAGGCTAGCGTGGTACGAGCAGTACTTC CASSFRLAWYEQYF TRBJ2-7 TRBV28 NA NA
TGCGCCAGCAGCCAAGAGGGACTAGCGACCTTGGGCAATGAGCAGTTCTTC CASSQEGLATLGNEQFF TRBJ2-1 TRBV4-3 once TRBD2
TGTGCCAGCAGCTCCCGGAGGGATACTGAAGCTTTCTTT CASSSRRDTEAFF TRBJ1-1 TRBV7-3 NA NA
TGTGCCAGTACCCCCCTAGCGTATAACACCGGGGAGCTGTTTTTT CASTPLAYNTGELFF TRBJ2-2 TRBV19 once NA
TGTGCCAGCAGCGTAAGGTCGGGAGCCACAGATACGCAGTATTTT CASSVRSGATDTQYF TRBJ2-3 TRBV9 NA NA
TGTGCCAGCAGCTTGGACGGCCTAGCGGAGTACAATGAGCAGTTCTTC CASSLDGLAEYNEQFF TRBJ2-1 TRBV5-4 NA TRBD2